This TCR beta chain stems from a study of T cells after posttransplantation cyclophosphamide. This clone was counted a few times. Its target is unknown. The V gene lost 7 bases and the J gene lost 2 bases, with 15 bases spanning the gap. There are 14 residues in the CDR3. Germline values: CDR1 SNHLY, CDR2 FYNNEI. Whole-study findings and limits: Later post-transplant blood repertoires were often dominated by donor CD8+ memory clones. Recipient CMV seropositivity and CMV reactivation strongly tracked TRB clonality.

Some clones are missing from TCRdb's copy, which holds only in-frame ones; the method was immunoSEQ multiplex PCR. This table has about 2,800 clones, over 65% appearing once. This receptor was identified in a woman aged 45-60 years in good health and a related stem cell transplant donor. The rearrangement uses TRBV2 and TRBJ2-7, with D possibly TRBD2 on 6 matching bases. Sequenced: CD8+ T cells sorted from PBMCs. CDR3 coding DNA: TGTGCCAGCATACCTTCGGGAGTCCCCTACGAGCAGTACTTC. Translating it yields CASIPSGVPYEQYF.